Below, one T cell receptor (beta chain) is given with its context. Its matching antigen is unknown. Assay used: immunoSEQ multiplex PCR; TCRdb lists only in-frame clones, some missing. The data hold roughly 38,000 clones, with around 87% observed a single time. Time point in this sample: week 35, safety follow-up. Doses comprised 300 ug of mutant IDH1 20-mer peptide each, plus topical imiquimod. Donor tumors were new WHO grade 3 or 4 IDH1-mutant, ATRX-lost astrocytomas. The data belong to a study of a mutant IDH1 vaccine in newly diagnosed glioma. Study-wide context: Either 4-6 weeks after radiotherapy alone or alongside temozolomide, vaccination was begun.

V shed 4 bases and J shed 4 bases, with 14 bases lying between them. Per the germline V gene, CDR1 is SGHRS and CDR2 is YFSETQ. The CDR3 consists of 14 residues. Sample: PBMCs, taken from a glioma patient whose treatment included an IDH1 peptide vaccine. The rearrangement links TRBV5-1 to TRBJ2-5; D is ambiguous. The clonotype comes from a man between 35 and 55 years old with glioma. CDR3 nucleotides: TGCGCCAGCAGCGCTTTACAGATGGGAGAGACCCAGTACTTC. It specifies CASSALQMGETQYF.